These 31 T cell receptor beta chains originate from one sample sequenced in a study of early T cells in non-severe SARS-CoV-2 infection. Using its own MiXCR run on the 5' RACE reads, TCRdb lists one record per CDR3 protein. The sample carries about 71,000 distinct CDR3 sequences, around an eighth recorded once. The sample consisted of whole blood, taken at baseline. These receptors were obtained from an adult who was a healthcare worker with PCR-confirmed SARS-CoV-2 infection or an uninfected control (not recorded which).

In the case of this clonotype: A read error may explain this, as a much larger clone is one base away. The DNA is left out, because the CDR3 cannot be placed on it with certainty; the CDR3 is given as TCRdb lists it. V and J are TRBV29-1 and TRBJ2-4; no check of the table's D call, TRBD1, against the DNA was made. Ends included, the CDR3 has 13 residues. Germline-derived CDR1 and CDR2 are SQVTM and ANQGSEA. CDR3 sequence reads: CSVGGGAKNIKYF.

This clonotype has more than one count but fewer than ten. The chain carries TRBV4-1 and TRBJ1-5; D remains ambiguous. This CDR3 comprises 14 residues. Trimming pared 0 bases from V and 6 bases from J, leaving 9 bases between. Germline V CDR1 and CDR2: MGHRA, YSYEKL. CDR3 bases: TGCGCCAGCAGCCAAGATAACTTAGGTCAGCCCCAGCATTTT. Translating gives CASSQDNLGQPQHF.

The sample holds many counts of this clonotype. The chain links TRBV4-1 to TRBJ1-2; 9 nucleotides match TRBD1. Germline V gene lookup returns CDR1 MGHRA and CDR2 YSYEKL. V was clipped by 1 base and J by 5 bases; unmatched bases: 2. The CDR3 spans 14 residues. The CDR3 loop reads CASSQVGQGYGYTF. The CDR3 nucleotides read TGCGCCAGCAGCCAAGTAGGACAGGGGTATGGCTACACCTTC.

This clonotype showed up just a few times. V usage is TRBV7-8 and J usage is TRBJ2-1; the D gene is possibly TRBD2 (6 bases). The CDR3 sequence is 14 residues long. The germline V gene encodes CDR1 SGHVS and CDR2 FQNEAQ. Trimming took off 4 bases at V and 3 bases at J, with 10 bases between the two ends. CDR3 residues: CASSWGLSYNEQFF. The CDR3 DNA reads TGTGCCAGCAGCTGGGGACTTAGCTACAATGAGCAGTTCTTC.

The V and J genes are TRBV4-3 and TRBJ1-1, with D possibly matching TRBD1 (5 bases). V was pared by 8 bases and J by 2 bases, with 12 bases between. Germline V gene lookup returns CDR1 LGHNA and CDR2 YSLEER. There are 13 residues in the CDR3. CDR3 protein: CASSWGSNTEAFF. CDR3 coding DNA: TGCGCCAGCTCTTGGGGGTCCAACACTGAAGCTTTCTTT.

This clonotype was detected only a few times. The V gene is TRBV6-6, the J gene TRBJ2-1, with 10 nucleotides matching TRBD1. The CDR3 runs 16 residues. CDR1 is MNHNY and CDR2 is SVGAGI in the germline V gene (reference sequence). Trimming at V came to 2 bases and at J to 6 bases, leaving 7 bases not matched to a gene. In DNA form, the CDR3 reads TGTGCCAGCAGTTACCTGGGGACAGGGGTAGGCAATGAGCAGTTCTTC. Its protein product is CASSYLGTGVGNEQFF.

The sample holds a few counts of this clonotype. The chain joins TRBV4-3 to TRBJ2-5; no clear D. Trimming took off 0 bases at V and 4 bases at J, with 12 bases between the two ends. Germline CDR1 and CDR2: LGHNA and YSLEER. The CDR3 is 15 amino acids. CDR3 in DNA: TGCGCCAGCAGCCAAGAGGGCGCCAACTTAGAGACCCAGTACTTC. This gives the protein CASSQEGANLETQYF.

The genes are TRBV20-1 and TRBJ2-7; possibly TRBD1 or TRBD2 for D (5 bases each). Germline CDR1 and CDR2: DFQATT and SNEGSKA (reference sequence). V gave up 0 bases and J gave up 4 bases, with 10 bases separating them. This CDR3 has 13 residues. The CDR3 loop is CSAREGVDYEQYF. The DNA for the CDR3 is TGCAGTGCTAGAGAGGGGGTGGATTACGAGCAGTACTTC.

This clonotype was recorded a few times. The chain employs TRBV18 and TRBJ1-1; D is possibly TRBD1 (5 bases). This CDR3 spans 14 amino acids. V was pared by 3 bases and J by 0 bases, with 8 bases between. Germline CDR1 reads KGHSH; CDR2 reads LQKENI. In DNA, the CDR3 is TGTGCCAGCTCACCCAGGGCCTTGAACACTGAAGCTTTCTTT. Encoded protein: CASSPRALNTEAFF.

A few counts support this clonotype. V and J are TRBV5-3 and TRBJ1-5; TRBD1 matches 7 bases. TRBV5-3 is flagged as an ORF with uncertain function. The CDR3 spans 14 residues. The V and J ends lost 4 bases and 4 bases, in that order; junction bases with no gene match: 5. The CDR3 sequence: CARSTGQQNQPQHF. Here the CDR3 DNA reads TGTGCCAGAAGCACGGGACAGCAAAATCAGCCCCAGCATTTT.

The rearrangement uses TRBV20-1 and TRBJ1-1, with a possible D match to TRBD1 (6 bases). The CDR3 consists of 13 residues. Germline CDR1 and CDR2: DFQATT and SNEGSKA (reference sequence). Written as DNA, the CDR3 is TGCAGCGCAATCAGGGGCGCCGACACTGAAGCTTTCTTT. Its translation: CSAIRGADTEAFF.

The CDR3 sequence: CASSPVRDRDDEQFF. CDR3 bases: TGTGCCAGCAGCCCCGTTAGGGACAGGGACGATGAGCAGTTCTTC. V usage is TRBV11-2 and J usage is TRBJ2-1, with 9 nucleotides matching TRBD1. V shed 5 bases, J shed 8 bases, and the junction held 10 bases outside the gene matches. The CDR3 has 15 amino acids. The germline V gene has CDR1 SGHAT and CDR2 FQNNGV.

This clonotype was counted ten times or more. The chain recombines TRBV2 with TRBJ2-1; 9 nucleotides line up with TRBD2. There are 15 residues in the CDR3. Germline assignment: CDR1 SNHLY and CDR2 FYNNEI. Trimming at V came to 2 bases and at J to 7 bases, leaving 6 bases not matched to a gene. CDR3 coding DNA: TGTGCCAGCAGTGAATCGGGCCTAGCGGGAAATGAGCAGTTCTTC. Protein sequence: CASSESGLAGNEQFF.

This clonotype was observed a handful of times. V usage is TRBV20-1 and J usage is TRBJ2-5; D is uncertain. Trimming removed 6 bases at V and 2 bases at J, with 22 bases between. The CDR3 has 16 amino acids. Germline-derived CDR1 and CDR2 are DFQATT and SNEGSKA (reference sequence). This CDR3 reads CSADTLFWREQETQYF. The CDR3 DNA reads TGCAGTGCAGACACCCTCTTTTGGCGCGAGCAAGAGACCCAGTACTTC.

This clonotype was detected only a few times. The V gene is TRBV20-1, the J gene TRBJ1-3, with D perhaps matching TRBD1 (6 bases). CDR3 size: 15 residues. Trimming pared 6 bases from V and 0 bases from J, leaving 15 bases between. The germline V gene has CDR1 DFQATT and CDR2 SNEGSKA (reference sequence). CDR3 in DNA: TGCAGTGCAGCCGAGGGGACAAACTCTGGAAACACCATATATTTT. Its protein is CSAAEGTNSGNTIYF.

This clonotype was observed a handful of times. This rearrangement joins TRBV7-6 to TRBJ2-1; 8 bases align to TRBD1. The germline V gene has CDR1 SGHVS and CDR2 FNYEAQ. The length of the CDR3 is 16 residues. V lost 5 bases to trimming and J lost 5 bases; unmatched junction nucleotides: 11. CDR3 in DNA: TGTGCCAGCAGCCCCTTCGAGGACAGGGCTAACAATGAGCAGTTCTTC. Its translation is CASSPFEDRANNEQFF.

The rearrangement uses TRBV2 and TRBJ2-3; D gene unclear. Trimming took off 2 bases at V and 0 bases at J, with 9 bases between the two ends. CDR3 length: 15 amino acids. Germline values: CDR1 SNHLY, CDR2 FYNNEI. In DNA form, the CDR3 reads TGTGCCAGCAGTGAAAAGGCCAGCAGCACAGATACGCAGTATTTT. Protein: CASSEKASSTDTQYF.

This clonotype was observed many times. CDR3 protein: CASSPPLGATNEKLFF. Here the CDR3 DNA reads TGTGCCAGCTCACCACCGCTCGGAGCAACTAATGAAAAACTGTTTTTT. The chain is built from TRBV18 and TRBJ1-4; no reliable D call. The CDR3 has 16 residues. Looked up from germline, CDR1 is KGHSH and CDR2 is LQKENI. V lost 0 bases and J lost 0, with 8 bases in between.

Many counts were recorded for this clonotype. CDR3 DNA: TGTGCCAGCAGCCAAGACGTTCCTAACAATGAGCAGTTCTTC. Residues: CASSQDVPNNEQFF. The chain employs TRBV3-1 and TRBJ2-1; D gene ambiguous. Trimming took 0 bases from V and 5 from J, leaving 8 bases between them. Germline CDR1 is LGHDT and CDR2 is YNNKEL (reference sequence). This CDR3 contains 14 residues.

The chain couples TRBV2 to TRBJ2-3, with 7 positions matching TRBD2. The CDR3 sequence is 15 residues long. Per the germline V gene, CDR1 is SNHLY and CDR2 is FYNNEI. Germline trimming cut 6 bases from V and 0 bases from J; bases unmatched to any gene: 6. The CDR3 DNA is TGTGCCAGCAGGGTTACTAGCGCTAGCACAGATACGCAGTATTTT. It is translated as CASRVTSASTDTQYF.

This clonotype was recorded many times. The chain carries TRBV6-2 or TRBV6-3 and TRBJ2-7, with TRBD2 identical over 7 bases. The CDR3 is made up of 15 amino acids. The V and J ends lost 5 bases and 4 bases, in that order; junction bases with no gene match: 11. Germline CDR1 reads MNHEY; CDR2 reads SVGEGT. Here the CDR3 reads CASSPPAGASYEQYF. The DNA of the CDR3 is TGTGCCAGCAGTCCACCCGCGGGAGCCTCGTACGAGCAGTACTTC.

This clonotype was detected only a few times. The rearrangement links TRBV10-3 to TRBJ2-7; 10 positions agree with TRBD2. The CDR3 runs 16 residues. V shed 2 bases and J 1 base; nucleotides not matched to a gene: 5. The germline gives CDR1 ENHRY, CDR2 SYGVKD. As DNA, the CDR3 is TGTGCCATCAGTGAGACTCTAGCGGGGGTTTCCTACGAGCAGTACTTC. Encoded protein: CAISETLAGVSYEQYF.

The rearrangement links TRBV10-3 to TRBJ2-3; 7 nucleotides match TRBD1. The CDR3 is 18 residues long. Per germline, CDR1 ENHRY and CDR2 SYGVKD. Losses at the gene ends were 4 bases for V and 1 base for J; bases not matched to a gene: 14. The CDR3 region has the DNA TGTGCCATCAGTGGACAGGGCGGCATATCTCGGCGCACAGATACGCAGTATTTT. This translates into CAISGQGGISRRTDTQYF.

The sample holds many counts of this clonotype. This rearrangement joins TRBV13 to TRBJ2-7; no firm D call. CDR1 PRHDT and CDR2 FYEKMQ come from the germline V gene (reference sequence). CDR3 length: 11 residues. V was pared by 6 bases and J by 9 bases, with 12 bases between. CDR3 DNA: TGTGCCAGCAGTTGGGGTAACGCGCAGTACTTC. As protein: CASSWGNAQYF.

This clonotype was counted ten times or more. The rearrangement uses TRBV29-1 and TRBJ2-7; 7 bases align to TRBD1. The CDR3 is made up of 13 amino acids. V trimming: 5 bases; J trimming: 0 bases; junction bases outside the gene matches: 4. CDR1 and CDR2 from the germline V gene are SQVTM and ANQGSEA. In DNA, the CDR3 is TGCAGCGTTCGACAGGGAGCCTCCTACGAGCAGTACTTC. Translated: CSVRQGASYEQYF.

The rearrangement links TRBV2 to TRBJ2-1; D remains unclear. Trimming removed 2 bases from V and 7 bases from J, with 15 bases in between. Germline lookup yields CDR1 SNHLY and CDR2 FYNNEI. The CDR3 consists of 15 residues. The CDR3 nucleotides are TGTGCCAGCAGTGAAATGGGGTACCGGTCGAATGAGCAGTTCTTC. Translated, it gives CASSEMGYRSNEQFF.

V and J are TRBV6-2 or TRBV6-3 and TRBJ1-2, with unresolved D. This CDR3 region has 13 residues. CDR1 is MNHEY and CDR2 is SVGEGT in the germline V gene. The V and J ends lost 4 bases and 3 bases respectively, with 9 bases between them. The CDR3 loop is CASSFGGHYGYTF. CDR3 nucleotide sequence: TGTGCCAGCAGTTTTGGCGGTCACTATGGCTACACCTTC.

This clonotype was counted a few times. The chain is built from TRBV20-1 and TRBJ1-6; D gene ambiguous. V lost 6 bases, J lost 0 bases, and 6 bases lay in between. CDR1 and CDR2 (germline): DFQATT, SNEGSKA (reference sequence). The CDR3 is 13 amino acids. The CDR3 here is CSARSSYNSPLHF. The CDR3 DNA sequence: TGCAGTGCGCGTAGCTCCTATAATTCACCCCTCCACTTT.

The gene calls are TRBV20-1 and TRBJ2-1, with 10 positions matching TRBD2. V dropped 5 bases and J dropped 6; count of bases not matched to a gene: 16. This CDR3 region has 17 residues. The germline V gene encodes CDR1 DFQATT and CDR2 SNEGSKA (reference sequence). The CDR3 sequence is CSAPNLKTSGFTNEQFF. The DNA of the CDR3 is TGCAGTGCTCCCAACCTCAAGACTAGCGGGTTTACCAATGAGCAGTTCTTC.

This clonotype came up a few times. The chain employs TRBV28 and TRBJ1-6; D not certain. Germline values: CDR1 MDHEN, CDR2 SYDVKM. The germline V and J ends were trimmed by 6 bases and 0 bases, with 6 bases remaining between them. The CDR3 loop spans 14 amino acids. The CDR3 loop is CASRSGSYNSPLHF. DNA for the CDR3: TGTGCCAGCAGGTCCGGCTCCTATAATTCACCCCTCCACTTT.

This clonotype turned up a few times. The V and J genes are TRBV6-2 or TRBV6-3 and TRBJ1-1; the D gene is possibly TRBD1 (5 bases). Germline V gene lookup returns CDR1 MNHEY and CDR2 SVGEGT. Between the trimmed V and J ends, which lost 5 bases and 3 bases, there was a span of 13 bases. There are 14 residues in the CDR3. CDR3 region: CASSEGLADTEAFF. DNA for the CDR3: TGTGCCAGCAGTGAGGGACTGGCGGACACTGAAGCTTTCTTT.